One and the same sample provided the 27 T cell receptor beta chains below, sequenced in a study of Ad26.COV2.S vaccination and SARS-CoV-2 variants. Data came from immunoSEQ multiplex PCR; TCRdb stores just in-frame clones and leaves some out. The sample has fewer than 600,000 clones, roughly 87% seen once. Treatment meaning: over 15 received Ad26.COV2.S at low or high dose, single or two shots; 5 received placebo; per-sample allocation not given. Day 63 after the first vaccine or placebo injection was the time point for sampling. The specimen was peripheral blood, collected in a trial of Ad26.COV2.S vaccine versus placebo. The receptors derive from a person between 18 and 59 years old who received the Ad26.COV2.S COVID-19 vaccine or a placebo.

This chain uses TRBV14 with TRBJ2-2; 8 positions match TRBD1. Unmatched junction bases numbered 5, after V lost 3 bases and J lost 2 bases. This CDR3 has 16 amino acids. Germline V lookup: CDR1 SGHDN, CDR2 FVKESK. The CDR3 here is CASSHVDRANTGELFF. The CDR3 bases are TGTGCCAGCAGCCATGTGGACAGGGCCAACACCGGGGAGCTGTTTTTT.

This chain uses TRBV11-2 with TRBJ2-2; maybe TRBD1 (5 bases). Germline values: CDR1 SGHAT, CDR2 FQNNGV. The ends were cut back, 5 bases at V and 0 bases at J, with 10 bases in the middle. The CDR3 has 15 residues. The CDR3 nucleotides read TGTGCCAGCAGCGCAGACAGAGCGAACACCGGGGAGCTGTTTTTT. Its protein product is CASSADRANTGELFF. Combining the CDR3 with reference TRBV11-2 and TRBJ2-2 gives the whole variable domain EAGVAQSPRYKIIEKRQSVAFWCNPISGHATLYWYQQILGQGPKLLIQFQNNGVVDDSQLPKDRFSAERLKGVDSTLKIQPAKLEDSAVYLCASSADRANTGELFFGEGSRLTVL.

CDR3 sequence reads: CAITRSPDGVSGNTIYF. DNA of the CDR3: TGTGCCATCACCCGATCACCGGACGGAGTCTCTGGAAACACCATATATTTT. The rearrangement joins TRBV10-3 to TRBJ1-3, with D unclear. The CDR3 totals 17 residues. Germline loops: CDR1 ENHRY, CDR2 SYGVKD. Trimming took off 7 bases at V and 0 bases at J, with 19 bases between the two ends.

The chain joins TRBV3-1 (or the pseudogene TRBV3-2) to TRBJ1-6; unclear D gene. In germline, CDR1 is LGHDT, CDR2 YNNKEL (reference sequence). The CDR3 has 14 amino acids. V lost 1 base and J lost 12, with 13 bases in between. CDR3 in amino acids: CASSQGRPILPLHF. CDR3 sequence (DNA): TGTGCCAGCAGCCAAGGGCGGCCAATTTTACCCCTCCACTTT.

The V and J genes are TRBV9 and TRBJ1-1, with D maybe TRBD1 (6 bases). Germline assignment: CDR1 SGDLS and CDR2 YYNGEE. There are 14 residues in the CDR3. V dropped 5 bases and J dropped 2 bases, with 13 bases sitting between them. The CDR3 loop is CASRPQGLNTEAFF. CDR3 nucleotides: TGTGCCAGCAGGCCCCAGGGGCTAAACACTGAAGCTTTCTTT.

CDR3 protein: CASSERELATNIQYF. CDR3 nucleotide sequence: TGTGCCAGCAGTGAGAGAGAGCTAGCTACAAACATTCAGTACTTC. The chain couples TRBV2 to TRBJ2-4; a weak D match, TRBD2 (5 bases). This CDR3 spans 15 amino acids. Germline V CDR1 and CDR2: SNHLY, FYNNEI. V lost 3 bases, J lost 6 bases, and 15 bases lay in between.

The chain joins TRBV28 to TRBJ1-2; D gene uncertain. Between the trimmed V and J ends, which lost 2 bases and 4 bases, there was a span of 11 bases. This CDR3 is 14 amino acids long. Germline V gene lookup returns CDR1 MDHEN and CDR2 SYDVKM. CDR3 residues: CASSLLRDRYGYTF. CDR3 DNA: TGTGCCAGCAGTTTACTCCGCGACCGCTATGGCTACACCTTC.

This rearrangement joins TRBV11-2 to TRBJ1-2, with D hard to call. The CDR3 is 14 residues long. Germline CDR1 and CDR2: SGHAT and FQNNGV. The ends were cut back, 1 base at V and 4 bases at J, with 10 bases in the middle. CDR3 in DNA: TGTGCCAGCAGCTTAGGATCAGAGGGCTATGGCTACACCTTC. Its protein product is CASSLGSEGYGYTF.

This chain connects TRBV9 to TRBJ1-1, with D perhaps matching TRBD1 (5 bases). Germline V gene sequence: CDR1 SGDLS, CDR2 YYNGEE. The V gene lost 5 bases and the J gene lost 6 bases, with 11 bases spanning the gap. The CDR3 totals 12 residues. The CDR3 is CASRGEGAEAFF. The CDR3 nucleotides read TGTGCCAGCAGGGGGGAGGGTGCTGAAGCTTTCTTT.

V and J are TRBV7-9 and TRBJ2-7, with D unclear. Germline V gives CDR1 SEHNR, CDR2 FQNEAQ (reference sequence). Trimming took off 1 base at V and 2 bases at J, with 18 bases between the two ends. The CDR3 spans 17 residues. The CDR3 protein is CASSLVLTLGLTYEQYF. For the CDR3, the DNA is TGTGCCAGCAGCTTAGTTTTGACCCTCGGGCTGACCTACGAGCAGTACTTC.

This chain connects TRBV2 to TRBJ2-3; 10 bases are a match to TRBD2. The germline V gene has CDR1 SNHLY and CDR2 FYNNEI. The J segment lost 2 bases and the V segment lost 6 bases, leaving 8 bases of the junction unmatched. This CDR3 contains 16 residues. The CDR3 bases are TGTGCCAGCAGACCTAGGACTAGCGGTGTCACAGATACGCAGTATTTT. It translates to CASRPRTSGVTDTQYF.

The V call is TRBV5-5, the J call TRBJ2-5; either TRBD1 or TRBD2 may supply D (5 bases each). The CDR3 runs to 14 residues. Germline lookup yields CDR1 SGHKS and CDR2 YYEKEE (reference sequence). Trimming cost V 4 bases and J 2 bases, with 12 bases left between them. The CDR3 here is CASSLGTPQETQYF. The CDR3 nucleotides are TGTGCCAGCAGCCTTGGGACGCCTCAAGAGACCCAGTACTTC.

J is TRBJ1-4 and V is TRBV18; 9 bases align to TRBD1. The germline V gene encodes CDR1 KGHSH and CDR2 LQKENI. This CDR3 region has 15 residues. Losses at the gene ends were 3 bases for V and 7 bases for J; bases not matched to a gene: 6. The CDR3 is CASSPRTGVGEKLFF. In nucleotides, the CDR3 is TGTGCCAGCTCACCCCGGACAGGGGTGGGTGAAAAACTGTTTTTT.

V gene TRBV4-2 combines with J gene TRBJ2-7; possible D gene TRBD1, 5 bases. Germline CDR1 is LGHNA and CDR2 is YNFKEQ. V was cut by 0 bases and J by 4 bases, with 10 bases left in between. This CDR3 region has 14 residues. In DNA form, the CDR3 reads TGTGCCAGCAGCCAAGATAGGCCAGGGTACGAGCAGTACTTC. Translated: CASSQDRPGYEQYF.

The CDR3 here is CASSPQGPRDNEQFF. CDR3 coding DNA: TGTGCCAGCTCACCACAGGGGCCGCGGGACAATGAGCAGTTCTTC. V and J are TRBV18 and TRBJ2-1, with D perhaps TRBD1 or TRBD2 (5 bases each). Germline CDR1 reads KGHSH; CDR2 reads LQKENI. V lost 1 base to trimming and J lost 5 bases, with 12 bases between them. CDR3 length: 15 residues.

A note on this clone: The junction departs from germline at one end; a sequencing error may be responsible. The chain joins TRBV19 to TRBJ2-1; TRBD2 matches 9 bases. Germline V gives CDR1 LNHDA, CDR2 SQIVND (reference sequence). There are 18 residues in the CDR3. The CDR3 spells CASSNLGGRAASFNEQFF. In nucleotides, the CDR3 is TGTGCCAGTAGTAACCTTGGCGGGAGGGCCGCTTCCTTCAATGAGCAGTTCTTC.

The V and J genes are TRBV9 and TRBJ1-2; D uncertain. Germline V CDR1 and CDR2: SGDLS, YYNGEE. This CDR3 is built from 12 residues. Between the trimmed V and J ends, which lost 3 bases and 2 bases, there was a span of 5 bases. DNA of the CDR3: TGTGCCAGCAGCGGAGAAAACTATGGCTACACCTTC. Translating it yields CASSGENYGYTF.

About this clone: Other nucleotide sequences in the sample specify the same CDR3. V gene TRBV27 combines with J gene TRBJ2-3, with a weak D call TRBD1 (5 bases). V was shortened by 3 bases and J by 3 bases, with 7 bases between the two germline ends. CDR3 length: 13 residues. Per germline, CDR1 MNHEY and CDR2 SMNVEV (reference sequence). CDR3 DNA: TGTGCCAGCAGTTTTAGGGGAACAGATACGCAGTATTTT. Amino acid sequence: CASSFRGTDTQYF.

The gene calls are TRBV10-3 and TRBJ2-7; TRBD1 agrees at 7 bases. Germline V lookup: CDR1 ENHRY, CDR2 SYGVKD. After removal of 3 bases from V and 1 base from J, the junction contained 12 bases not matched to a gene. This CDR3 contains 17 residues. For the CDR3, the DNA is TGTGCCATCAGTGAATTTTTTGAGGGGGCTAGATCCTACGAGCAGTACTTC. It specifies CAISEFFEGARSYEQYF.

The chain links TRBV10-3 to TRBJ2-2; perhaps TRBD2 as D (5 bases). V was shortened by 6 bases and J by 6 bases, with 11 bases between the two germline ends. The CDR3 totals 13 residues. CDR1 is ENHRY and CDR2 is SYGVKD in the germline V gene. This CDR3 is CAISLEGAGELFF. The DNA of the CDR3 is TGTGCCATCAGCCTCGAGGGCGCCGGGGAGCTGTTTTTT.

The chain recombines TRBV18 with TRBJ1-1; a possible D gene is TRBD1 (5 bases). The CDR3 runs to 11 residues. Trimming took off 6 bases at V and 7 bases at J, with 9 bases between the two ends. Germline V lookup: CDR1 KGHSH, CDR2 LQKENI. CDR3 bases: TGTGCCAGCTCCGTGACAGATGAAGCTTTCTTT. Translation gives CASSVTDEAFF.

This clone was counted once. V usage is TRBV6-5 and J usage is TRBJ2-2, with 8 positions matching TRBD1. Looked up from germline, CDR1 is MNHEY and CDR2 is SVGAGI. V was pared by 7 bases and J by 5 bases, with 9 bases of the junction left unmatched. This CDR3 contains 15 residues. The CDR3 sequence: CASTGAGGRTGELFF. The CDR3 coding sequence is TGTGCCAGCACCGGAGCAGGGGGCCGGACCGGGGAGCTGTTTTTT.

The gene calls are TRBV12-3 or TRBV12-4 and TRBJ1-6; no clear D gene. The CDR3 is 12 residues long. Trimming stripped 2 bases from V and 9 bases from J, with 5 bases between. The CDR3 region is CASSLWSSPLHF. Written as DNA, the CDR3 is TGTGCCAGCAGTTTATGGAGTTCACCCCTCCACTTT.

The chain couples TRBV30 to TRBJ1-5; TRBD1 is a possible D gene (6 bases). The CDR3 loop spans 13 amino acids. Trimming took 0 bases from V and 11 from J, leaving 14 bases between them. CDR1 and CDR2 from the germline V gene are GTSNPN and SVGIG (reference sequence). Here the CDR3 reads CAWSVRGSGAQHF. CDR3 nucleotides: TGTGCCTGGAGTGTAAGGGGGTCAGGGGCCCAGCATTTT.

The chain recombines TRBV5-4 with TRBJ1-1; D not resolved. There are 15 residues in the CDR3. Germline assignment: CDR1 SGHNT and CDR2 YYREEE (reference sequence). V lost 2 bases and J 5 bases, leaving 16 bases between the germline ends. CDR3 nucleotides: TGTGCCAGCAGCTTTGGACCCACCGGAGGGACTGAAGCTTTCTTT. Protein sequence: CASSFGPTGGTEAFF.

This chain joins TRBV19 and TRBJ2-2; 10 bases fit TRBD2. Looked up from germline, CDR1 is LNHDA and CDR2 is SQIVND (reference sequence). The CDR3 has 15 amino acids. The trim removed 4 bases at V and 6 bases at J, leaving 5 bases unmatched. The CDR3: CASSTSGRLPGELFF. The CDR3 DNA follows: TGTGCCAGTAGTACTAGCGGGAGATTGCCCGGGGAGCTGTTTTTT.

This clone was counted once. The chain links TRBV27 to TRBJ1-4, with D tentatively TRBD1 (5 bases). The CDR3 covers 13 residues. The germline gives CDR1 MNHEY, CDR2 SMNVEV (reference sequence). V was trimmed by 2 bases and J by 8 bases, leaving 9 bases between them. The CDR3 loop is CASSLMGGEKLFF. CDR3 nucleotide sequence: TGTGCCAGCAGTTTAATGGGGGGAGAAAAACTGTTTTTT.